This section outlines one TCR beta chain sequence together with its context. Its antigen is not known. The CDR3 is 16 residues long. V trimming: 6 bases; J trimming: 4 bases; junction bases outside the gene matches: 6. Germline CDR1 is KGHDR and CDR2 is SFDVKD. The Oncomine TCR Beta short-read assay sequenced DNA from cultured CD4+ T cells. TCRdb recomputed calls from the PCR reads with MiXCR, one row per CDR3 protein. The repertoire consists of more than 9,500 distinct CDR3 sequences, with 45% to 55% occurring once and the leading ten covering around 24%. The treatment denotes: roughly 11-day PBMC culture with coronavirus spike peptide pools or control peptides (ViraFEST assay). Using peptide pools, antigen-specific T cells were expanded in ViraFEST before TCRs were sequenced. Cultures got half-medium changes with IL-2 on days 3 and 7. By negative selection, CD4+ T cells were isolated once culture had run for 9 to 10 days.

The sample originates from a study of vaccination and CD4 T cells after COVID-19. Study overall: Six male and four female convalescents took part, two of them Hispanic.

The receptor was derived from a human donor with COVID-19. The rearrangement joins TRBV24-1 to TRBJ2-2; 11 bases align to TRBD1. The sample here was cultured CD4+ T cells from blood, taken after SARS-CoV-2 vaccination. CDR3 sequence: CATSKPGTGGTGELFF. CDR3 in DNA: TGTGCCACCAGTAAACCCGGGACAGGGGGCACCGGGGAGCTGTTTTTT.